What follows are 8 T cell receptor beta chains derived from one specimen sequenced in a study of shared clonotypes between healthy human individuals. TCRdb's table, derived via immunoSEQ multiplex PCR, lists solely in-frame clones and lacks some. The data show around 1,900,000 clones, approximately 92% seen once. Terminally differentiated effector memory CD45RA+ cells were left out of the naive CD8 fraction, which was CD45RO-negative and positively selected for CCR7. Input material: naive CD8+ T cells from PBMCs. These receptors were taken from a man younger than 35 in good health. Some clones in this sample may be carry-over from other donors' samples.

This chain joins TRBV27 and TRBJ2-2; the D gene is possibly TRBD2 (6 bases). The V gene's germline CDR1 is MNHEY and CDR2 SMNVEV (reference sequence). The V end was cut by 0 bases, the J end by 5 bases, with 13 bases between. There are 16 residues in the CDR3. The CDR3 nucleotides are TGTGCCAGCAGTTTATCGCCAGGGACTTCGACCGGGGAGCTGTTTTTT. Translating it yields CASSLSPGTSTGELFF.

V gene TRBV9 combines with J gene TRBJ2-5, with 7 bases fitting TRBD1. V trimming: 2 bases; J trimming: 2 bases; junction bases outside the gene matches: 6. Per the germline V gene, CDR1 is SGDLS and CDR2 is YYNGEE. There are 15 residues in the CDR3. CDR3 coding DNA: TGTGCCAGCAGCGTCGGGGCCAGGGGGCAAGAGACCCAGTACTTC. Amino acid sequence: CASSVGARGQETQYF.

The genes are TRBV27 and TRBJ2-7, with D perhaps matching TRBD1 or TRBD2 (6 bases each). V was pared by 10 bases and J by 0 bases, with 13 bases between. CDR3 length: 13 amino acids. The germline V gene has CDR1 MNHEY and CDR2 SMNVEV (reference sequence). CDR3 sequence reads: CATLGGHSYEQYF. The CDR3 coding sequence is TGTGCCACCCTCGGGGGACACTCCTACGAGCAGTACTTC.

The V and J genes are TRBV4-1 and TRBJ1-2; a weak D match, TRBD1 (5 bases). The CDR3 length is 17 residues. Germline CDR1 reads MGHRA; CDR2 reads YSYEKL. The ends were cut back, 3 bases at V and 4 bases at J, with 21 bases in the middle. The CDR3 here is CASSHAITPGPTYGYTF. CDR3 in DNA: TGCGCCAGCAGCCACGCAATTACTCCGGGACCCACCTATGGCTACACCTTC.

This sequence joins TRBV30 and TRBJ2-7; D ambiguous. The CDR3 runs to 10 residues. With 2 bases removed from V and 3 bases from J, the gap between germline ends came to 2 bases. The V gene's germline CDR1 is GTSNPN and CDR2 SVGIG (reference sequence). The CDR3 sequence: CAWSLYEQYF. Written as DNA, the CDR3 is TGTGCCTGGAGTCTCTACGAGCAGTACTTC.

V gene TRBV6-1 combines with J gene TRBJ2-7; D remains ambiguous. Trimming removed 3 bases at V and 3 bases at J, with 9 bases between. The CDR3 is 13 amino acids. In germline, CDR1 is MNHNS, CDR2 SASEGT. CDR3 DNA: TGTGCCAGCAGTGACCAGATACACTACGAGCAGTACTTC. Amino acids: CASSDQIHYEQYF.

The chain is built from TRBV7-6 and TRBJ2-1; 9 bases agree with TRBD2. The CDR3 has 17 amino acids. CDR1 is SGHVS and CDR2 is FNYEAQ in the germline V gene. Trimming cost V 2 bases and J 7 bases; bases outside gene matches: 12. CDR3: CASSLRRPGLAGNEQFF. CDR3 DNA: TGTGCCAGCAGCTTAAGGCGGCCGGGACTAGCTGGGAATGAGCAGTTCTTC.

In DNA, the CDR3 is TGTGCCAGTAGTATCCGCCAGGAGGGCGAAAAACTGTTTTTT. As protein: CASSIRQEGEKLFF. This sequence joins TRBV19 and TRBJ1-4; D is unresolved. The CDR3 has 14 residues. Germline V gene lookup returns CDR1 LNHDA and CDR2 SQIVND (reference sequence). V lost 3 bases to trimming and J lost 8 bases, with 13 bases between them.